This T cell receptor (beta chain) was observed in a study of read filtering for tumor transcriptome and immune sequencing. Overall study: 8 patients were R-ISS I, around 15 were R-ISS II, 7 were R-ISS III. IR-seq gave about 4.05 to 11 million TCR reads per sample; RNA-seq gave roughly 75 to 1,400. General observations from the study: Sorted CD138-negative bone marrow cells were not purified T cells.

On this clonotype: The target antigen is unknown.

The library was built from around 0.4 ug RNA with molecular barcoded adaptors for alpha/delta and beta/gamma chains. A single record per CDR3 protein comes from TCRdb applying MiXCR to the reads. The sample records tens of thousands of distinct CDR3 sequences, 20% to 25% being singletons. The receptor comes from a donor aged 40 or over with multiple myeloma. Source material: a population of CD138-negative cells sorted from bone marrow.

The CDR3 loop reads CASSDHRGGQPQHF. CDR3 DNA: TGTGCCAGCAGTGATCACAGGGGAGGTCAGCCCCAGCATTTT. This sequence joins TRBV6-1 and TRBJ1-5; 7 positions agree with TRBD1. Losses at the gene ends were 3 bases for V and 6 bases for J; bases not matched to a gene: 5. Looked up from germline, CDR1 is MNHNS and CDR2 is SASEGT. This CDR3 has 14 amino acids.